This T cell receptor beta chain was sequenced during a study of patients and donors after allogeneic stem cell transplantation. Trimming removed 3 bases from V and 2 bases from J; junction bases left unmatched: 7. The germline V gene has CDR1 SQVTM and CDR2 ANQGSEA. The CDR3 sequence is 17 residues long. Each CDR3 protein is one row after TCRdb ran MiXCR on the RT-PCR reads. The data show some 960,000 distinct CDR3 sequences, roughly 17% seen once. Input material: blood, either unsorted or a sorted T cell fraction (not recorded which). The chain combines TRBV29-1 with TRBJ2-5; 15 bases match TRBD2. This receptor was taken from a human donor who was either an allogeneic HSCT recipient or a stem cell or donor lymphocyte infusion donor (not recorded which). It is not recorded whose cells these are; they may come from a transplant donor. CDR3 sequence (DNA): TGCAGCGTTGACGGACTAGCGGGGGGGCCGGGGCAAGAGACCCAGTACTTC. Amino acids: CSVDGLAGGPGQETQYF.